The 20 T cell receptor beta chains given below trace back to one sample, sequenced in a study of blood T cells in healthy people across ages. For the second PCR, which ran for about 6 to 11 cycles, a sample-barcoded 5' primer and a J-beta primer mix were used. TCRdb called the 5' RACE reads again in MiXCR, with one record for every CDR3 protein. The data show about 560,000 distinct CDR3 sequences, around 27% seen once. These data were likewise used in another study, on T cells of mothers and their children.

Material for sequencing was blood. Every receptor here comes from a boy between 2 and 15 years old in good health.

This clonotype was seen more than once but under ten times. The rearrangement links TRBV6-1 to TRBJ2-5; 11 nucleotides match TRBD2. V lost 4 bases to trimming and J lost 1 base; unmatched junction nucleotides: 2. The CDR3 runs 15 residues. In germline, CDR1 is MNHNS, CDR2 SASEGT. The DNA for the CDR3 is TGTGCCAGCAGTGGGGGACTAGCGGCCCAAGAGACCCAGTACTTC. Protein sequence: CASSGGLAAQETQYF.

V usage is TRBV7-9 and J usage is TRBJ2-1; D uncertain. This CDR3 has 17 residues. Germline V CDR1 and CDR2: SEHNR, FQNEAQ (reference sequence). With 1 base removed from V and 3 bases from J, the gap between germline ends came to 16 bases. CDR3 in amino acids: CASSLGLARISYNEQFF. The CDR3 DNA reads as TGTGCCAGCAGCTTAGGACTGGCCCGCATTAGCTACAATGAGCAGTTCTTC.

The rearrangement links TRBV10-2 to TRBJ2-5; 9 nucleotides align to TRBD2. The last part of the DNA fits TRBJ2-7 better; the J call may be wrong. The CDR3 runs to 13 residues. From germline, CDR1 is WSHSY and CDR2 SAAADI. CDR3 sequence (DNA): TGCGCCAGCCTCCTAGCGGGGTCCTACGAGCAGTACTTC. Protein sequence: CASLLAGSYEQYF.

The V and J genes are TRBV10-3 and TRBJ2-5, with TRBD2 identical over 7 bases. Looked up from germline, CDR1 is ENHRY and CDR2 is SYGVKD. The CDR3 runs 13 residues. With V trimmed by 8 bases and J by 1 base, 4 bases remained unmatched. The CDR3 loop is CAIGGVRQETQYF. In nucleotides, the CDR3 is TGTGCCATCGGGGGGGTCCGCCAAGAGACCCAGTACTTC.

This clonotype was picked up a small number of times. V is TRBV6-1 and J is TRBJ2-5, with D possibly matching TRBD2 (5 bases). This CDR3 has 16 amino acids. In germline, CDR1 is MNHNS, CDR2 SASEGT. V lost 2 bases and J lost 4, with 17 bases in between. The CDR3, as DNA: TGTGCCAGCAGTGAACGAGGGTGGGTTAGCCGAGAGACCCAGTACTTC. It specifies CASSERGWVSRETQYF.

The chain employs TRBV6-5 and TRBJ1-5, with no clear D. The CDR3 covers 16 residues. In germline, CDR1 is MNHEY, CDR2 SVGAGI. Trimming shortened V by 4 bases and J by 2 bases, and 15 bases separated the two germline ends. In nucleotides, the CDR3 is TGTGCCAGCAGTTTGTCGGGGTTCGGGGGCAATCAGCCCCAGCATTTT. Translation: CASSLSGFGGNQPQHF.

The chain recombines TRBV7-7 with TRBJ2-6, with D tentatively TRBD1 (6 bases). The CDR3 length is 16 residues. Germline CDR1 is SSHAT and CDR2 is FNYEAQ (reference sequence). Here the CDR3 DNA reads TGTGCGATTGCCGGGACAACTCTCTCTGGGGCCAACGTCCTGACTTTC. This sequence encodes CAIAGTTLSGANVLTF.

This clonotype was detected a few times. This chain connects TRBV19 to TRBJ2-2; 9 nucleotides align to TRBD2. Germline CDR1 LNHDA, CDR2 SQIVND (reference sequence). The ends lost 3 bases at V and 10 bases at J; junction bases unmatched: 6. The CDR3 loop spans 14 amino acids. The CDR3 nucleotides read TGTGCCAGTAGTATTGGTGGACTAGCGAAGGAGCTGTTTTTT. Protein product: CASSIGGLAKELFF.

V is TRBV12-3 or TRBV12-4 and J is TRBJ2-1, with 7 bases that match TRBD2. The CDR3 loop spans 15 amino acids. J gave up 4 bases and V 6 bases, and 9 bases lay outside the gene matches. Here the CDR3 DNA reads TGTGCCAGCAGCTCCCTGGCGGGGGATTACAATGAGCAGTTCTTC. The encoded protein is CASSSLAGDYNEQFF.

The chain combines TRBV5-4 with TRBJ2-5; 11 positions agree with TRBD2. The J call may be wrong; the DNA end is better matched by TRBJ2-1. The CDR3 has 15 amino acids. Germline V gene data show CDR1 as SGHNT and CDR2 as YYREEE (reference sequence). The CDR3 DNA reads TGTGCCAGCAGCAAAGGGACTAGCGGACCTAATGAGCAGTTCTTC. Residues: CASSKGTSGPNEQFF.

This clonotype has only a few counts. CDR3 in DNA: TGCAGTGCTAGACGCATTGGGCAGGGGGATCAAGAGACCCAGTACTTC. Amino acid sequence: CSARRIGQGDQETQYF. The chain carries TRBV20-1 and TRBJ2-5, with 7 bases lining up with TRBD1. The J segment lost 2 bases and the V segment lost 2 bases, leaving 11 bases of the junction unmatched. The CDR3 consists of 16 residues. Germline CDR1 and CDR2: DFQATT and SNEGSKA (reference sequence).

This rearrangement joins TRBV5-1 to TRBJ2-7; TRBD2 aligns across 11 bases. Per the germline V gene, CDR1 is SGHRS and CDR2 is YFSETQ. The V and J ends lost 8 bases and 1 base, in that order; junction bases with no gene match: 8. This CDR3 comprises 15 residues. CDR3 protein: CARELSGRASYEQYF. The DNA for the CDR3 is TGCGCCAGGGAACTTAGCGGGAGGGCGTCCTACGAGCAGTACTTC.

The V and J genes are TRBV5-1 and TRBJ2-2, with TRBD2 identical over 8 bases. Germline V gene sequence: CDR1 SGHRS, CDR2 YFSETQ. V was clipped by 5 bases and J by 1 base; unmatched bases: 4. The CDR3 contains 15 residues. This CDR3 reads CASRTTSGNTGELFF. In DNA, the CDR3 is TGCGCCAGCAGGACTACTAGCGGGAACACCGGGGAGCTGTTTTTT.

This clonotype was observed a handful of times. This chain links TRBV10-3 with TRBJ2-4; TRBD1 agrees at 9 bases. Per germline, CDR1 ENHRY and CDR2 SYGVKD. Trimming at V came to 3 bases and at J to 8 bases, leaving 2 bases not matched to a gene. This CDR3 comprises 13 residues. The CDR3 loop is CAISDWTGDIQYF. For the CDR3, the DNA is TGTGCCATCAGTGACTGGACAGGGGACATTCAGTACTTC.

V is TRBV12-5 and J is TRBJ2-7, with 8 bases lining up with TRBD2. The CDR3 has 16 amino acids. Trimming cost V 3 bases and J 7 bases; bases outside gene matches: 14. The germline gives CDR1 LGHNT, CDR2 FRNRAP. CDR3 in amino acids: CASGFSVSGDLREQYF. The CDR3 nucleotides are TGTGCTAGTGGTTTTTCGGTTAGCGGGGACCTACGGGAGCAGTACTTC.

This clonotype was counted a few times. CDR3 loop: CASSRTEGNYGYTF. The CDR3, as DNA: TGCGCCAGCAGCCGAACGGAGGGTAACTATGGCTACACCTTC. The rearrangement uses TRBV4-1 and TRBJ1-2, with no clear D. The germline V gene has CDR1 MGHRA and CDR2 YSYEKL. V lost 4 bases to trimming and J lost 1 base, with 10 bases between them. The CDR3 runs to 14 residues.

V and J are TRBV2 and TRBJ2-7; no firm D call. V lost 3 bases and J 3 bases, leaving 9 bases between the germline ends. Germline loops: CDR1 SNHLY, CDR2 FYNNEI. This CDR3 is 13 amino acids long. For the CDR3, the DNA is TGTGCCAGCAGTGACAGTCCGGTCTACGAGCAGTACTTC. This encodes CASSDSPVYEQYF. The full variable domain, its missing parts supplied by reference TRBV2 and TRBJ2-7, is EPEVTQTPSHQVTQMGQEVILRCVPISNHLYFYWYRQILGQKVEFLVSFYNNEISEKSEIFDDQFSVERPDGSNFTLKIRSTKLEDSAMYFCASSDSPVYEQYFGPGTRLTVT.

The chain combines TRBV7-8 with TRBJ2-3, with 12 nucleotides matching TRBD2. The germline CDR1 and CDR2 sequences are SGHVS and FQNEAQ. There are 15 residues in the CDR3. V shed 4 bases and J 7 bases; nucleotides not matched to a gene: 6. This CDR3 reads CASSSTSGGTHTQYF. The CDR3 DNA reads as TGTGCCAGCAGCTCGACTAGCGGGGGAACACATACGCAGTATTTT.

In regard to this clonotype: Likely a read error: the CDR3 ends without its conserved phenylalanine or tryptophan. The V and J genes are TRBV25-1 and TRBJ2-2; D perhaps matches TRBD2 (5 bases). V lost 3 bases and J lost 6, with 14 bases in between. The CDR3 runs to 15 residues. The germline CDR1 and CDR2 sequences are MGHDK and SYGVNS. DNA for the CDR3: TGTGCCAGCAGTGACCCGGGGAGTAATGCCGGGGAGCTGTTTTCT. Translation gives CASSDPGSNAGELFS.

In nucleotides, the CDR3 is TGTGCCAGCAGTTTGTTCGATTCCGCAGACCGTCGGTATTTT. It yields the protein CASSLFDSADRRYF. The chain couples TRBV12-3 or TRBV12-4 to TRBJ2-3; D unresolved. CDR3 length: 14 amino acids. The V end was cut by 3 bases, the J end by 14 bases, with 21 bases between.